This T cell receptor beta chain came from a study of blood T cells in healthy people across ages. Study information: Capture by template switching was about one barcoded beta molecule per two T cells. Study-wide results and limits: Correlation between TCR beta diversity and naive T cell percentage was strong. Across the age range, TCR beta diversity per million T cells fell in a roughly linear way.

Concerning this clonotype itself: The antigen is not known.

Alongside a J-beta primer mix, a sample-barcoded 5' primer served in a second PCR lasting roughly 7 to 11 cycles. TCRdb used MiXCR to reprocess the 5' RACE reads, holding one entry per CDR3 protein. This sample carries about 1.4 million distinct CDR3 sequences, roughly 59% of them seen once, and the ten largest clones take more than 6%. With V trimmed by 3 bases and J by 2 bases, 4 bases remained unmatched. Germline V lookup: CDR1 DFQATT, CDR2 SNEGSKA (reference sequence). This CDR3 region has 15 residues. The amount of total RNA extracted per sample was at least 5.5 micrograms. This chain connects TRBV20-1 to TRBJ2-3, with 11 bases that match TRBD1. The clonotype originates from a man younger than 35 in good health. Material: blood. Here the CDR3 reads CSASGQGATTDTQYF. As DNA, the CDR3 is TGCAGTGCTAGCGGACAGGGGGCCACCACAGATACGCAGTATTTT.